This record covers a single T cell receptor (beta chain). Under the authors' procedure: Amplification with reference gene primers provided the estimates of nucleated cell counts. Produced via immunoSEQ multiplex PCR; TCRdb's table is partial and in-frame only. V and J calls and clone size are copied from that table; D and trimming were computed from the DNA. The data contain about 140,000 clones, about 90% of them singletons. The data were obtained in a study of blood T cell repertoires in COVID-19. Overall study: Researchers got acute and convalescent COVID-19 samples from the United States, Italy and Spain.

The ends were cut back, 8 bases at V and 6 bases at J, with 14 bases in the middle. Germline V gene lookup returns CDR1 SNHLY and CDR2 FYNNEI. CDR3 length: 14 residues. The receptor's source is a man aged 50 to 59 who had recovered from COVID-19. The chain combines TRBV2 with TRBJ1-6; D is possibly TRBD1 (5 bases). The sequenced material came from peripheral blood. CDR3 sequence reads: CASVYSGGNSPLHF. CDR3 sequence (DNA): TGTGCCAGCGTTTATTCGGGGGGTAATTCACCCCTCCACTTT.